The rows below give T cell receptor beta chains drawn from one sample of a study of beta chain features in type 1 diabetes. TCRdb keeps only in-frame clones here, not all; method: immunoSEQ multiplex PCR. The sample consists of 110,000 to 150,000 clones, about 9.2% of them appearing once. The sample taken for sequencing was central memory CD4+ T cells from blood. The receptor set was obtained from a young man in good health. The CDR3 runs from the conserved cysteine through the conserved F or W.

14	TRBJ1-2	TRBV7-9	CASKRDRGLYGYTF
15	TRBJ2-2	TRBV19	CATNPRAGNTGELFF
15	TRBJ2-1	TRBV18	CASSQQGASYNEQFF
14	TRBJ1-5	TRBV6-5	CASSLQGYNQPQHF
14	TRBJ2-3	TRBV7-9	CASSYRVATDTQYF
16	TRBJ2-5	TRBV2	CASSAMSAPGGETQYF
13	TRBJ1-4	TRBV6-6	CASSYNSGEKLFF
14	TRBJ1-1	TRBV5-1	CASSLTDGVSEAFF
12	TRBJ2-3	TRBV11-2	CASSLATDTQYF
16	TRBJ2-1	TRBV7-2	CASSFTSGVSYNEQFF
13	TRBJ2-7	TRBV6-5	CASSYLSSYEQYF
15	TRBJ2-1	TRBV27	CASSYRDRVGNEQFF
16	TRBJ2-7	TRBV5-4	CASSSGTSGGLYEQYF
15	TRBJ2-5	TRBV4-1	CASSQRGVLGETQYF
15	TRBJ2-7	TRBV7-2	CASSLVGDRPLEQYF
16	TRBJ2-3	TRBV7-2	CASSLNLAGGTDTQYF
13	TRBJ2-4	TRBV5-6	CASSLDRGDIQYF
14	TRBJ2-2	TRBV5-1	CASSPEAVAGELFF